This entry describes one T cell receptor beta chain. This CDR3 comprises 11 residues. Trimming left V 5 bases short and J 5 bases short, with 6 bases between. Germline V CDR1 and CDR2: MDHEN, SYDVKM. The data are from a study of cytomegalovirus exposure and HLA in healthy donors. Overall study: An earlier analysis identified more than 90 million unique TCR beta sequences in about 200 million T cells.

Primers for the PCR totalled 60 Vbeta and 13 Jbeta. Authors' analysis steps: In a later analysis, roughly 11 million of 65 million to 80 million unique beta chains occurred in at least two donors. Repertoires were generated with immunoSEQ multiplex PCR, while TCRdb's copy carries only in-frame clones and drops some. D and trimming come from the DNA, and the V and J calls and clone size come from that table. The repertoire holds about 98,000 clones, with 75% to 85% as singletons. The chain joins TRBV28 to TRBJ2-5; D unclear. Sequencing used PBMCs. The clonotype originates from a man aged 18-30 years in good health and CMV-seropositive. This chain's CDR3 is CASSPSETQYF. DNA for the CDR3: TGTGCCAGCAGTCCCTCGGAGACCCAGTACTTC. Full variable domain (rest looked up from reference TRBV28 and TRBJ2-5): DVKVTQSSRYLVKRTGEKVFLECVQDMDHENMFWYRQDPGLGLRLIYFSYDVKMKEKGDIPEGYSVSREKKERFSLILESASTNQTSMYLCASSPSETQYFGPGTRLLVL.